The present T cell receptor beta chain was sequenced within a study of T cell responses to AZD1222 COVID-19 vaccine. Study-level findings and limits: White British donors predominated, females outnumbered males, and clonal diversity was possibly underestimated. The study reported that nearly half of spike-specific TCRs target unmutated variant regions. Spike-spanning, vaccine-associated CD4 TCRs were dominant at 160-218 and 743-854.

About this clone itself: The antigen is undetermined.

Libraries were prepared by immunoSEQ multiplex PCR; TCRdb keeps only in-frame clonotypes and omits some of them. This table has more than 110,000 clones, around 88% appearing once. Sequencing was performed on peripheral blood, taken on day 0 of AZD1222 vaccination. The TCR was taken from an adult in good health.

The CDR3 sequence is CASSYPDRGLGIQYF. CDR3 bases: TGTGCCAGCAGTTACCCGGACAGGGGGCTCGGCATTCAGTACTTC. This chain joins TRBV6-2 or TRBV6-3 and TRBJ2-4; 11 bases align to TRBD1. Looked up from germline, CDR1 is MNHEY and CDR2 is SVGEGT. The CDR3 has 15 residues. Unmatched junction bases numbered 6, after V lost 2 bases and J lost 9 bases.